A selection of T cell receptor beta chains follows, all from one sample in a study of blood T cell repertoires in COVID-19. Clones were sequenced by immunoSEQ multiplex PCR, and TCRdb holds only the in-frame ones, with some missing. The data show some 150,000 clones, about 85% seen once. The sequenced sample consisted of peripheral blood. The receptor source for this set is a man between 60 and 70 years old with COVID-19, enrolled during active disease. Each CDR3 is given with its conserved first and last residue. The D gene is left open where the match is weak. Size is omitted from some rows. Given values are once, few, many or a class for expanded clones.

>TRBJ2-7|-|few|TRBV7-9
TGTGCCAGCAGCTCAACAGGGTTGGAGCAGTACTTC
CASSSTGLEQYF
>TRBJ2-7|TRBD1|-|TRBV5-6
TGTGCCAGCAGCTTACCGGGACAGGGGGCTCACGAGCAGTACTTC
CASSLPGQGAHEQYF
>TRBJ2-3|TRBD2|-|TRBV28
TGTGCCAGCAGTTTTAGGACTAGCGGGGCTTATACGCAGTATTTT
CASSFRTSGAYTQYF
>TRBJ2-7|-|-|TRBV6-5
TGTGCCAGCACTCTGGGGGGTCCCTACGAGCAGTACTTC
CASTLGGPYEQYF
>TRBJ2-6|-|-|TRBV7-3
TGTGCCAGCAGCCCCTTCGACAGGCCCTCTGGGGCCAACGTCCTGACTTTC
CASSPFDRPSGANVLTF
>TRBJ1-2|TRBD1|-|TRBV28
TGTGCCAGCAGTTTTAGACAGGGGAGTCAGGGCTACACCTTC
CASSFRQGSQGYTF
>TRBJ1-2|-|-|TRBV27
TGTGCCAGCGCCCAAGGGAGGAGCTATGGCTACACCTTC
CASAQGRSYGYTF
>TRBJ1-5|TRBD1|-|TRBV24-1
TGTGCCACCCCCGACAGGGGGACCTCCTGGAATCAGCCCCAGCATTTT
CATPDRGTSWNQPQHF
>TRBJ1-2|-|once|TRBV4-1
TGCGCCAGCAGCCTTGGACACGTCTATGGCTACACCTTC
CASSLGHVYGYTF
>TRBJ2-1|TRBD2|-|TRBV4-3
TGCGCCAGCAGCCAGGGGCGGGTGGCGGGGGGGCAGTACAATGAGCAGTTCTTC
CASSQGRVAGGQYNEQFF
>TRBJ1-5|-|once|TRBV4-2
TGTGCCAGCAGCCAAGGAGGGTATAGCAATCAGCCCCAGCATTTT
CASSQGGYSNQPQHF
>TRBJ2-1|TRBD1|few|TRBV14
TGTGCCAGCAGCCCTGGGGTTCGCCGGACAGGGCTAGGTAATGAGCAGTTCTTC
CASSPGVRRTGLGNEQFF
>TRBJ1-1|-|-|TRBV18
TGTGCCAGCTCACCAGGGGGGGACACTGAAGCTTTCTTT
CASSPGGDTEAFF
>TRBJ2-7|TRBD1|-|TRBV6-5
TGTGCCAGCAGTTACTCGATGACAGGGTCGATCTACGAGCAGTACTTC
CASSYSMTGSIYEQYF
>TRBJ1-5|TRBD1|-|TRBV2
TGTGCCAGCAGTGAGGGACAGGGTACATCCCAGCATTTT
CASSEGQGTSQHF
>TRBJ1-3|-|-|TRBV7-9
TGTGCCAGCGATACAGGGTTGGTGGGAAACACCATATATTTT
CASDTGLVGNTIYF
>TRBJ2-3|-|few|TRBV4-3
TGCGCCAGCAGCCAAGGAGGCGGCCTTAACACAGATACGCAGTATTTT
CASSQGGGLNTDTQYF
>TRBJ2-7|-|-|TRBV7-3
TGTGCCAGCAGCTTAGGAGGGTTTGGATACGAGCAGTACTTC
CASSLGGFGYEQYF
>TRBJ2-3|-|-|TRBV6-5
TGTGCCAGCAGTTACTCGAGCCCCGACACAGATACGCAGTATTTT
CASSYSSPDTDTQYF
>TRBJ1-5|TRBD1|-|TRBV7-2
TGTGCCAGCAGCTCCGGACAGGGGAGTGGGCCCCAGCATTTT
CASSSGQGSGPQHF
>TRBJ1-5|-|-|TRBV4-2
TGTGCCAGCAGCCCGGAGGAGGCAGGCAATCAGCCCCAGCATTTT
CASSPEEAGNQPQHF
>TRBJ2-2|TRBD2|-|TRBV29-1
TGCAGCGACATTGAGCGGGGGGGCTTCACCGGGGAGCTGTTTTTT
CSDIERGGFTGELFF
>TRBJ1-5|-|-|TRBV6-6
TGTGCCAGCAGTTCTTTACAGGTAACCAATCAGCCCCAGCATTTT
CASSSLQVTNQPQHF
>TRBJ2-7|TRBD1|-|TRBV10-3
TGTGCCATCACCAGAGGACAGGGCGAGTTGGGCGAGCAGTACTTC
CAITRGQGELGEQYF
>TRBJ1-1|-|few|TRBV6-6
TGTGCCAGCAGCCCTAATGTGGTGAACACTGAAGCTTTCTTT
CASSPNVVNTEAFF
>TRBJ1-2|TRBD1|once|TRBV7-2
TGTGCCAGCAGCTTAGCGGGACAGGGTAGGGGCTACACCTTC
CASSLAGQGRGYTF
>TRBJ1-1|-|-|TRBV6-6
TGTGCCAGCAGTTACTCGGGGGGGCCGACCACTGAAGCTTTCTTT
CASSYSGGPTTEAFF
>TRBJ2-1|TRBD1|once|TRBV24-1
TGTGCCACCAGTGAACAGGGACAGGGGAAATCCAACTCCTACAATGAGCAGTTCTTC
CATSEQGQGKSNSYNEQFF
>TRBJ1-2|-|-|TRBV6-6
TGTGCCAGCAGAGACACAGGGAACCGCTATGGCTACACCTTC
CASRDTGNRYGYTF
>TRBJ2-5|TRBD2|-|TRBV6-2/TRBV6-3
TGTGCCAGCAGTTACGGACTAGCGGGAGGAGAGACCCAGTACTTC
CASSYGLAGGETQYF
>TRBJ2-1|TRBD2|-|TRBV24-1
TGTGCCACCAGTGGGGCCCAGAAAGATAGCGGGAGGGTGCAGTTCTTC
CATSGAQKDSGRVQFF
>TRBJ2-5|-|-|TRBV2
TGTGCCAGCAGCGCTAGACAGTTCCAAGAGACCCAGTACTTC
CASSARQFQETQYF
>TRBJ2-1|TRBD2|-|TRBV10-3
TGTGCCATCAGTGAGTCGCCTAGCGGGAGCTCCTACAATGAGCAGTTCTTC
CAISESPSGSSYNEQFF
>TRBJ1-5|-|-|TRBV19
TGTGCCAGTAGTCCCCCGGAAGGGGTTCAGCCCCAGCATTTT
CASSPPEGVQPQHF
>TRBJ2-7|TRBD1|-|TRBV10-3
TGTGCCATCACCCGGACAGGGGGGAAAGAGCAGTACTTC
CAITRTGGKEQYF
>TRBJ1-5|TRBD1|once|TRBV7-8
TGTGCCAGCAGCTTAAATGGACAGGGAAGGCAGCCCCAGCATTTT
CASSLNGQGRQPQHF
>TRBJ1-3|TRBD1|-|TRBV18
TGTGCCAGCTCACCAACGACAGGGGTAATAGACACCATATATTTT
CASSPTTGVIDTIYF
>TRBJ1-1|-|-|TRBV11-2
TGTGCCAGCAGCTTAGTCAGAGGGTCCACTGAAGCTTTCTTT
CASSLVRGSTEAFF
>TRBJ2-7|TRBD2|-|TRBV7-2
TGTGCCAGCAGCTTAGCGATACTAGCGGGAGCTTACGAGCAGTACTTC
CASSLAILAGAYEQYF
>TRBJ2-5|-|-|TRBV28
TGTGCCAGCAGTTTTGCCCCCTCCCCCAGCCAAGAGACCCAGTACTTC
CASSFAPSPSQETQYF
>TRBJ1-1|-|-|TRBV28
TGTGCCAGCAGAATACAGGTCGAGAACACTGAAGCTTTCTTT
CASRIQVENTEAFF
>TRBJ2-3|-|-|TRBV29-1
TGCAGCGTCGCGTTGGGCGGGTCGCAGTATTTT
CSVALGGSQYF
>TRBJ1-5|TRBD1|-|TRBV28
TGTGCCAGCAGTCGACAGGGGGCCCATCAGCCCCAGCATTTT
CASSRQGAHQPQHF
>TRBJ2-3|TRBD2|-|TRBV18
TGTGCCAGCTCACCACCGGGACTAGGGGATACGCAGTATTTT
CASSPPGLGDTQYF